Below, one T cell receptor (beta chain) is given with its context. The antigen remains unidentified. The data stem from a study of siplizumab effects on memory and regulatory T cells. Findings and caveats of the study: Naive T cells seemed more diverse than memory cells; they also seemed major alloresponse contributors. The mapping of alloreactive clones to unstimulated subsets covered only a minor fraction of them.

The assay covered some 100,000 TCR templates per sample. The assay was immunoSEQ multiplex PCR, and TCRdb's table has in-frame clones only and misses some. The repertoire consists of tens of thousands of clones, with 90% to 97% occurring once and the leading ten covering 0.095%. CDR1 and CDR2 from the germline V gene are SGDLS and YYNGEE. Trimming removed 3 bases at V and 1 base at J, with 13 bases between. There are 15 residues in the CDR3. Source material: naive CD8+ T cells sorted from blood. The chain links TRBV9 to TRBJ1-1, with D hard to call. The sequence came from a human donor in good health. The CDR3 protein is CASSARPGTNTEAFF. The CDR3 coding sequence is TGTGCCAGCAGCGCGCGTCCGGGAACGAACACTGAAGCTTTCTTT.